In its sample, the clone carrying this T cell receptor beta chain was seen once. No antigen is known for it. Trimming cost V 3 bases and J 6 bases; bases outside gene matches: 13. The germline V gene encodes CDR1 MDHEN and CDR2 SYDVKM. This CDR3 is built from 17 residues. CD4+ cells were split into CD45RA+ naive and CD45RA-negative memory subsets. TCRdb keeps only in-frame clones here, not all; method: immunoSEQ multiplex PCR. The data hold hundreds of thousands of clones, with 55% to 85% observed a single time. The record originates from a study of shared clonotypes between healthy human individuals. Study-wide findings and caveats: Richness estimates generally favored naive over memory subsets.

The rearrangement uses TRBV28 and TRBJ2-1, with 8 bases fitting TRBD2. This TCR derives from a woman aged 25 to 39 in good health. The sequencing sample was made of memory CD4+ T cells sorted from blood. The subset was: CD45RA-negative fraction. CDR3 sequence reads: CASSFSEAGVLSNEQFF. As DNA, the CDR3 is TGTGCCAGCAGTTTTTCAGAAGCGGGAGTTTTAAGCAATGAGCAGTTCTTC.